This TCR beta chain was profiled in a study of stem cell transplantation in POMP-related autoinflammatory disease. On the study more broadly: Impaired MHC class I-dependent CD8+ differentiation was hypothesized from defective thymoproteasomes. Before transplant: CD4+ naive skewing, low CD8+ proportions, reduced cytokine secretion. Study conclusions and caveats: PRAID patients trended toward lower TRB diversity and higher clonality in all analyzed T-cell subsets. Fewer unique TRB V-J gene pairings were identified in patients with PRAID.

Details on this clone: Its antigen is still unknown.

From germline, CDR1 is SNHLY and CDR2 FYNNEI. The CDR3 spans 14 residues. The V end was cut by 11 bases, the J end by 1 base, with 17 bases between. Assay used: immunoSEQ multiplex PCR; TCRdb lists only in-frame clones, some missing. This sample has around 10,000 clones; more than 75% occur once, and the top ten carry approximately 50%. The receptor's source is a human donor with POMP-related autoinflammation and immune dysregulation (PRAID). The sequencing used CD8+ T cells from PBMCs, collected before stem cell transplantation. The chain employs TRBV2 and TRBJ1-1; tentative D call: TRBD1 (5 bases). In nucleotides, the CDR3 is TGTGCCGGCCTATCGGGGCATGCGAACACTGAAGCTTTCTTT. It yields the protein CAGLSGHANTEAFF.